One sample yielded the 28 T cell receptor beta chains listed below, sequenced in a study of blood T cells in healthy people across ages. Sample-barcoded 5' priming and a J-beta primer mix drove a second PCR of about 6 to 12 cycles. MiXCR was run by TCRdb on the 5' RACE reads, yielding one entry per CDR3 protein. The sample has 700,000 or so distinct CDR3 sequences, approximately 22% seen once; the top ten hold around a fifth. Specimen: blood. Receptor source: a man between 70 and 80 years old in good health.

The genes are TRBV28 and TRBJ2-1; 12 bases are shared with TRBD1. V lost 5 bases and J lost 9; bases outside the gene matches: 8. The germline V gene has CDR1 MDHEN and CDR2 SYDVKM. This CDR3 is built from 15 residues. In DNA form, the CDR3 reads TGTGCCAGCAGTAATACCGGGACAGGGGGCGGTGAGCAGTTCTTC. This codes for CASSNTGTGGGEQFF. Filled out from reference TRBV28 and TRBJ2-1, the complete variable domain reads DVKVTQSSRYLVKRTGEKVFLECVQDMDHENMFWYRQDPGLGLRLIYFSYDVKMKEKGDIPEGYSVSREKKERFSLILESASTNQTSMYLCASSNTGTGGGEQFFGPGTRLTVL.

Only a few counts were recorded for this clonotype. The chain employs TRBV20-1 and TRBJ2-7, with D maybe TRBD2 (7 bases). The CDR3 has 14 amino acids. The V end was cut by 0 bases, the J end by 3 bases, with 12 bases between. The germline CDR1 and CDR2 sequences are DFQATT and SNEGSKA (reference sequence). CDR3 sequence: CSARDWGGVYEQYF. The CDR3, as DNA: TGCAGTGCTAGAGATTGGGGGGGCGTCTACGAGCAGTACTTC.

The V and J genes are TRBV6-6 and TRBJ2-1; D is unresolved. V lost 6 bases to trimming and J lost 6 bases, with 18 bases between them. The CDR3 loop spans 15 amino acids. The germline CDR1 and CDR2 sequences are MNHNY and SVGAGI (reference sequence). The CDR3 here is CASSDGGKGLNEQFF. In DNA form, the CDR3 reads TGTGCCAGCAGCGACGGTGGGAAGGGTCTCAATGAGCAGTTCTTC.

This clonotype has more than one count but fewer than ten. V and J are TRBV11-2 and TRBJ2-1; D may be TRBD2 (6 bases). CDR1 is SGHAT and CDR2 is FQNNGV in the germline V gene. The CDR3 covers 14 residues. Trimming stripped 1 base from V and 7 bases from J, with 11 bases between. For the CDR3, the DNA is TGTGCCAGCAGCTTAGCGGGGGTGGCTAATGAGCAGTTCTTC. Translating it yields CASSLAGVANEQFF.

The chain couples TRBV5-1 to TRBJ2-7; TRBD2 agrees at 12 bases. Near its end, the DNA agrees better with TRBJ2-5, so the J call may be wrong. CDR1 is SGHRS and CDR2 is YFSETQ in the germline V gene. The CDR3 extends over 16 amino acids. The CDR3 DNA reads TGCGCCAGCAGCTCAACGACTAGCGGGGGACAAGAGACCCAGTACTTC. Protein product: CASSSTTSGGQETQYF.

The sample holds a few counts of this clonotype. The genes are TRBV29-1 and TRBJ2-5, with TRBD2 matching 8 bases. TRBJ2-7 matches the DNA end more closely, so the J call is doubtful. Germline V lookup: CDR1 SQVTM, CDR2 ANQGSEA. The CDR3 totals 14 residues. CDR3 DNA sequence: TGCAGCGTTGAAGGGAGCGGGAGTAGGAACGAGCAGTACGTC. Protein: CSVEGSGSRNEQYV.

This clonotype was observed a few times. The CDR3: CASSLAGGGRDTQYF. CDR3 in DNA: TGCGCCAGCAGCTTGGCTGGCGGGGGGAGGGATACGCAGTATTTT. The chain is built from TRBV5-1 and TRBJ2-3; 8 positions agree with TRBD2. CDR3 length equals 15 residues. The V and J ends lost 0 bases and 6 bases, in that order; junction bases with no gene match: 6. The germline CDR1 and CDR2 sequences are SGHRS and YFSETQ.

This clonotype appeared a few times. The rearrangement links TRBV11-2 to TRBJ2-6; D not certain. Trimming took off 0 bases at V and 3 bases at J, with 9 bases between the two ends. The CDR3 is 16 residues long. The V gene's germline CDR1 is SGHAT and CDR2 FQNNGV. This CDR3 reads CASSLEVADGANVLTF. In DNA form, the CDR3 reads TGTGCCAGCAGCTTAGAGGTGGCAGATGGGGCCAACGTCCTGACTTTC.

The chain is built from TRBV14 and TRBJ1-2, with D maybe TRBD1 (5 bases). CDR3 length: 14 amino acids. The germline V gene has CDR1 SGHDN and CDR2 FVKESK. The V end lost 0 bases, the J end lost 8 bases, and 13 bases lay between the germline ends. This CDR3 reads CASSQDYGGGGYTF. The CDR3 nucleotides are TGTGCCAGCAGCCAAGATTACGGGGGAGGCGGCTACACCTTC. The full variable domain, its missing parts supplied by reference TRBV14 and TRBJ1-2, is EAGVTQFPSHSVIEKGQTVTLRCDPISGHDNLYWYRRVMGKEIKFLLHFVKESKQDESGMPNNRFLAERTGGTYSTLKVQPAELEDSGVYFCASSQDYGGGGYTFGSGTRLTVV.

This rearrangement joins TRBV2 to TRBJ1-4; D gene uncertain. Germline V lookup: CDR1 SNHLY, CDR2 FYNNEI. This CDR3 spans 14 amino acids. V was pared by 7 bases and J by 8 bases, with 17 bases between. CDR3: CASNVGEAVEKLFF. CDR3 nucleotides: TGTGCCAGCAACGTCGGGGAGGCTGTCGAAAAACTGTTTTTT.

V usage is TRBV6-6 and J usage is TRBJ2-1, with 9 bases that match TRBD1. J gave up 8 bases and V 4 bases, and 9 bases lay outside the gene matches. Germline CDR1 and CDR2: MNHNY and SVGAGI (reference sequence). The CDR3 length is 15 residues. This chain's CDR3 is CASSFTGTGFDEQFF. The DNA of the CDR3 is TGTGCCAGCAGTTTCACCGGGACAGGGTTCGATGAGCAGTTCTTC.

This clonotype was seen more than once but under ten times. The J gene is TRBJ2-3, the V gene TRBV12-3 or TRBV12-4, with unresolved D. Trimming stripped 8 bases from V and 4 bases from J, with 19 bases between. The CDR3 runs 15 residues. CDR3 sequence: CASVGRVSVADTQYF. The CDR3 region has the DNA TGTGCCAGCGTCGGTCGCGTGAGCGTCGCAGATACGCAGTATTTT.

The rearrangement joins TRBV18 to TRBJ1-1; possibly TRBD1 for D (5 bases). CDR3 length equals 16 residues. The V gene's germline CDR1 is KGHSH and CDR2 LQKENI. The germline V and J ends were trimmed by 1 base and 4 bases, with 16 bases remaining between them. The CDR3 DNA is TGTGCCAGCTCACCACGGGACCTCCGCGTCAGCACTGAAGCTTTCTTT. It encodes CASSPRDLRVSTEAFF.

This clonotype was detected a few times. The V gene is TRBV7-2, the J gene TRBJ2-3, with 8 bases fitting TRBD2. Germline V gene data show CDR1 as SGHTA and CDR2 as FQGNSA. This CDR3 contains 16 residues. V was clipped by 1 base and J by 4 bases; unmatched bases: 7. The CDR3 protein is CASSLVGGGPADTQYF. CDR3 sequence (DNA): TGTGCCAGCAGCTTAGTTGGCGGGGGGCCCGCAGATACGCAGTATTTT.

The CDR3 region has the DNA TGCGCCAGCAGCTCCAGACAGGGCTCGAGTTACGCTGAAGCTTTCTTT. This sequence encodes CASSSRQGSSYAEAFF. The rearrangement links TRBV5-1 to TRBJ1-1, with TRBD1 matching over 7 bases. The CDR3 is made up of 16 amino acids. Germline lookup yields CDR1 SGHRS and CDR2 YFSETQ. Trimming cost V 3 bases and J 6 bases; bases outside gene matches: 14. The variable domain in full, completed from reference TRBV5-1 and TRBJ1-1, reads KAGVTQTPRYLIKTRGQQVTLSCSPISGHRSVSWYQQTPGQGLQFLFEYFSETQRNKGNFPGRFSGRQFSNSRSEMNVSTLELGDSALYLCASSSRQGSSYAEAFFGQGTRLTVV.

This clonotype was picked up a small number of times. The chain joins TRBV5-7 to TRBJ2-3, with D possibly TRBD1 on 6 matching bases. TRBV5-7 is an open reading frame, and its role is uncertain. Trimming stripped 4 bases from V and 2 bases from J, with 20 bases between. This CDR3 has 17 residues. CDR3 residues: CASSPGARTDSTDTQYF. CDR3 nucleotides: TGTGCCAGCAGCCCAGGGGCCAGGACGGACTCCACAGATACGCAGTATTTT.

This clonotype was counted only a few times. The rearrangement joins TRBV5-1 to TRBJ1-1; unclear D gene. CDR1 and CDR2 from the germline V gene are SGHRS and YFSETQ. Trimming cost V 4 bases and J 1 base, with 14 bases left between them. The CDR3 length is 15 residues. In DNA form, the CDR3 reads TGCGCCAGCAGCCGAGATAGAACGGGGAACACTGAAGCTTTCTTT. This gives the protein CASSRDRTGNTEAFF.

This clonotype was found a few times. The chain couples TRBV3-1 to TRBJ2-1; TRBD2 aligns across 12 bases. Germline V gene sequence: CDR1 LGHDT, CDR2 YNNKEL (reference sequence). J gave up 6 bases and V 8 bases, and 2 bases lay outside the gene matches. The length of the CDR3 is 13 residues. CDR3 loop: CASRTSGVNEQFF. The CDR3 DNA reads TGTGCCAGCCGGACTAGCGGGGTCAATGAGCAGTTCTTC.

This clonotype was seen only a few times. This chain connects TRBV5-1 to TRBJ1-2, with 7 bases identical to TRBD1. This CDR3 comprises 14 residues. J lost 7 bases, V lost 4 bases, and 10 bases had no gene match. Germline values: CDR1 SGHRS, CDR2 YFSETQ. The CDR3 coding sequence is TGCGCCAGCAGCGTCGACAGGGATTATGTTGGCTACACCTTC. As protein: CASSVDRDYVGYTF.

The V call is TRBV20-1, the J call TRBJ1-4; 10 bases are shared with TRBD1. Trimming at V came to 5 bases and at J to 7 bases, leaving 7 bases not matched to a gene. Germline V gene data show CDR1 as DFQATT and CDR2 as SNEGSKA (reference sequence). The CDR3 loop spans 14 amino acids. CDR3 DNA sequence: TGCAGTGCTCTAGGACAGGGGGAGGTTGAAAAACTGTTTTTT. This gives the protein CSALGQGEVEKLFF.

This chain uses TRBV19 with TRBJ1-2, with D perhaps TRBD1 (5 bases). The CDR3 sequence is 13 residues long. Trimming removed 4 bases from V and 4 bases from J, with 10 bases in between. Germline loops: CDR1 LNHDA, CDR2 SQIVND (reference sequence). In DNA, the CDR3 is TGTGCCAGTAGTACAGGGATCGCCTATGGCTACACCTTC. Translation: CASSTGIAYGYTF.

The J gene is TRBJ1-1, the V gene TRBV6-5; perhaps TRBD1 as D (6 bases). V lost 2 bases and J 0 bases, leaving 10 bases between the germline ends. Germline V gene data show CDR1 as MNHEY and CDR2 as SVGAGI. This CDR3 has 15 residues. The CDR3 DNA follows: TGTGCCAGCAGTTACGTGGCAGGGGTGAACACTGAAGCTTTCTTT. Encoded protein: CASSYVAGVNTEAFF.

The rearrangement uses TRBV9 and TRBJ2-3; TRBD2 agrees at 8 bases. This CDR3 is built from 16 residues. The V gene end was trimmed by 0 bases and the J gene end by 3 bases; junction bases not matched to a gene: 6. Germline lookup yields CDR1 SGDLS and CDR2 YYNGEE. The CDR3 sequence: CASSVALAGGTDTQYF. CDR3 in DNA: TGTGCCAGCAGCGTAGCTTTGGCGGGAGGAACAGATACGCAGTATTTT.

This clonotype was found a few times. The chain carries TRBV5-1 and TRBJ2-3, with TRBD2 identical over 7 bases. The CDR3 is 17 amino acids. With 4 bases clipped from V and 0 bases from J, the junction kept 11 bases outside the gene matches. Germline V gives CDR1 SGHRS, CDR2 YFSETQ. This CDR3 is CASSRSGAGDSTDTQYF. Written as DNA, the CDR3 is TGCGCCAGCAGCAGAAGTGGCGCGGGGGACAGCACAGATACGCAGTATTTT.

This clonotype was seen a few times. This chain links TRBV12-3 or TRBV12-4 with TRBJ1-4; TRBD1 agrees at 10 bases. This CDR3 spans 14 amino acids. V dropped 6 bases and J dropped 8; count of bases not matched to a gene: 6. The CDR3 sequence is CASSPTGGEEKLFF. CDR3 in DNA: TGTGCCAGCAGCCCGACAGGGGGCGAAGAAAAACTGTTTTTT.

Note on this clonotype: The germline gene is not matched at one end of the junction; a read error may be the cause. The CDR3 coding sequence is TGTGCCAGCAACCACAGGGCAGCCTATCAACCCCAGCATTTT. This encodes CASNHRAAYQPQHF. The V gene is TRBV7-8, the J gene TRBJ1-5, with TRBD1 as a possible D gene (6 bases). This CDR3 region has 14 residues. Per the germline V gene, CDR1 is SGHVS and CDR2 is FQNEAQ.

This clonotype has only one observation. This CDR3 is CSAIRAAITNTEAFF. In DNA, the CDR3 is TGCAGTGCTATAAGGGCAGCGATAACGAACACTGAAGCTTTCTTT. The chain is built from TRBV20-1 and TRBJ1-1; no clear D gene. This CDR3 has 15 amino acids. From germline, CDR1 is DFQATT and CDR2 SNEGSKA (reference sequence). Trimming stripped 4 bases from V and 1 base from J, with 16 bases between.

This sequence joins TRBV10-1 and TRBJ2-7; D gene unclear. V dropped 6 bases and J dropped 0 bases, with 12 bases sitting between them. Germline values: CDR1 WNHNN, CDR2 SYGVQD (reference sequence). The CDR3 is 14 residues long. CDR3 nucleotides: TGCGCCAGCAGCAAGGACCTGTACTCCTACGAGCAGTACTTC. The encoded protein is CASSKDLYSYEQYF.